The source of this TCR beta chain is a study of cytomegalovirus exposure and HLA in healthy donors. Regarding the study as a whole: The study dropped some indistinguishable V segments, TRBV6-2 and TRBV6-3 among them.

With 60 Vbeta and 13 Jbeta primers, the PCR was carried out. Assay: immunoSEQ multiplex PCR; the TCRdb copy retains only in-frame clones and omits some. There are some 120,000 clones in the sample; roughly two thirds occur only once, and 1.6% lies in the top ten. Notes on this clone: Antigen: not known.

This CDR3 has 14 residues. The V gene's germline CDR1 is SGHDT and CDR2 YYEEEE. V lost 4 bases to trimming and J lost 4 bases, with 14 bases between them. The TCR sequence derives from a young man in good health and CMV-seropositive. The genes are TRBV5-6 and TRBJ2-5; D is unresolved. The sequenced material came from PBMCs. This CDR3 is CASSPWALTETQYF. The CDR3 DNA reads TGTGCCAGCAGCCCGTGGGCCCTGACAGAGACCCAGTACTTC.